The T cell receptor (beta chain) under discussion was sequenced for a study of T cells in Graves' hyperthyroidism and ophthalmopathy. What was amplified from RNA transcripts were TCR beta CDR3 regions. HTBI primers were employed in a first-round RT-PCR of the TCR CDR3. TCRdb processed the multiplex PCR reads anew with MiXCR; each CDR3 protein has one entry. Here the sample spans over 700,000 distinct CDR3 sequences, around 20% being singletons. V was trimmed by 0 bases and J by 5 bases, leaving 14 bases between them. The V gene's germline CDR1 is SGDLS and CDR2 YYNGEE. CDR3 length equals 16 residues. Diagnoses rested on clinical symptoms, serum thyroxine and TRAb, thyroid ultrasound and orbital computed tomography. Isolation of PBMCs was performed on around 9.8 ml fresh peripheral blood. This clonotype has a count of ten or more.

The sample taken for sequencing was blood. The receptor was derived from a woman aged 45-59 years with Graves' hyperthyroidism that later progressed to Graves' ophthalmopathy. The V gene is TRBV9, the J gene TRBJ2-2; possible D gene TRBD1, 5 bases. CDR3 bases: TGTGCCAGCAGCGTAGGTTCAGGGATCCAAACCGGGGAGCTGTTTTTT. This gives the protein CASSVGSGIQTGELFF.